The 9 T cell receptor beta chains reported below all come from one sample, sequenced in a study of CXCR3-negative and CXCR3-positive naive CD8 T cells. No antigen is known for these receptors. Study-wide points: Relative to CXCR3-negative naive cells, CXCR3-positive naive cells had more hydrophobic TRB CDR3s.

5' RACE that incorporated UMI labels was used to prepare the TRB cDNA libraries. TCRdb re-called the 5' RACE reads; one entry per CDR3 protein, DNA not given. This sample's clone table lists 110,000 or so distinct CDR3 sequences. The sequencing sample was made of naive CXCR3+ CD8+ T cells from blood. The subset here: CD45RO-CCR7+CD27+CD95- naive CD8+ T cells expressing CXCR3 (TNR3+). The receptors originated from a human donor in good health. Some clones in this sample may be carry-over from other donors' samples.

The rearrangement links TRBV28 to TRBJ2-2; TCRdb calls TRBD1, which cannot be checked without DNA. CDR1 is MDHEN and CDR2 is SYDVKM in the germline V gene. The CDR3 contains 15 residues. The chain's CDR3 is CASSLDRVNTGELFF.

This sequence joins TRBV7-9 and TRBJ1-1. The V gene's germline CDR1 is SEHNR and CDR2 FQNEAQ (reference sequence). There are 14 residues in the CDR3. CDR3 loop: CASSYFGGNTEAFF.

The V gene is TRBV20-1, the J gene TRBJ2-3; TCRdb's D gene call, TRBD2, goes unchecked for lack of DNA. CDR1 is DFQATT, CDR2 SNEGSKA, per germline (reference sequence). The CDR3 is 16 residues long. The chain's CDR3 is CSARDAPDSITDTQYF.

This sequence joins TRBV13 and TRBJ2-7; as DNA is missing, the TRBD1 call by TCRdb cannot be tested. Germline V gene data show CDR1 as PRHDT and CDR2 as FYEKMQ (reference sequence). This CDR3 contains 13 residues. The CDR3 sequence: CASSPQGPYEQYF.

The V and J genes are TRBV7-3 and TRBJ2-7; without DNA, the TCRdb call of TRBD1 cannot be checked. CDR1 is SGHTA and CDR2 is FQGTGA in the germline V gene. CDR3 size: 13 residues. The CDR3 sequence is CASRPTGSYEQYF.

The V call is TRBV9, the J call TRBJ2-7; TCRdb proposes TRBD1, but this gene call is untestable without DNA. Germline lookup yields CDR1 SGDLS and CDR2 YYNGEE. CDR3 size: 12 residues. The CDR3 protein is CASSLLGGEQYF.

CDR3 residues: CPSSATGGSSYNEQFF. This rearrangement joins TRBV5-1 to TRBJ2-1; there is no DNA to check the TCRdb D call of TRBD1. Germline CDR1 SGHRS, CDR2 YFSETQ. CDR3 size: 16 residues.

The V call is TRBV27, the J call TRBJ2-1; TCRdb indicates TRBD2, and absent DNA this call remains unverified. This CDR3 region has 14 residues. In germline, CDR1 is MNHEY, CDR2 SMNVEV (reference sequence). The CDR3 sequence is CASSLGGPYNEQFF.

V gene TRBV12-3 or TRBV12-4 combines with J gene TRBJ2-5; TCRdb's D call, TRBD1, is unchecked because there is no DNA. CDR3 length: 13 residues. The CDR3 sequence is CASSLRGAETQYF.